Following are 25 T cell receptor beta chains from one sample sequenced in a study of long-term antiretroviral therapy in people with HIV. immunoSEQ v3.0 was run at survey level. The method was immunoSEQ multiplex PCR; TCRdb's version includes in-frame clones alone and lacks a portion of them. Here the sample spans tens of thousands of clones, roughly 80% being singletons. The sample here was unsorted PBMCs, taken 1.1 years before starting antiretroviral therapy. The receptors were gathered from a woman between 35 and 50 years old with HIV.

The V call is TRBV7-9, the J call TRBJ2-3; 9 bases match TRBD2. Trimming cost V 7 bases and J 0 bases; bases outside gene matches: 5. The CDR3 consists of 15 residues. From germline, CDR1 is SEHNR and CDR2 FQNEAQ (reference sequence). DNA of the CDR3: TGTGCCAGCAATCTAGCGGGGCACAGCACAGATACGCAGTATTTT. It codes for CASNLAGHSTDTQYF. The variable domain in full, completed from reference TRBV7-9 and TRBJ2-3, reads DTGVSQNPRHKITKRGQNVTFRCDPISEHNRLYWYRQTLGQGPEFLTYFQNEAQLEKSRLLSDRFSAERPKGSFSTLEIQRTEQGDSAMYLCASNLAGHSTDTQYFGPGTRLTVL.

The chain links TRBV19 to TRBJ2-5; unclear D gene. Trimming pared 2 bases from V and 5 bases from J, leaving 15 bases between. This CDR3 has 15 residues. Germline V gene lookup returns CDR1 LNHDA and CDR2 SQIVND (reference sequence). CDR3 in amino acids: CASSITPSTGETQYF. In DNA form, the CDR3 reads TGTGCCAGTAGTATAACCCCCTCGACCGGCGAGACCCAGTACTTC.

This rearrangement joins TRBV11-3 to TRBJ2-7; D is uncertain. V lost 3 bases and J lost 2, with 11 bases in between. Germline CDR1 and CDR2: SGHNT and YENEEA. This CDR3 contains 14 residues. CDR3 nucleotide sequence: TGTGCCAGCAGCTTGGGAAGCCGCCCCTACGAGCAGTACTTC. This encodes CASSLGSRPYEQYF.

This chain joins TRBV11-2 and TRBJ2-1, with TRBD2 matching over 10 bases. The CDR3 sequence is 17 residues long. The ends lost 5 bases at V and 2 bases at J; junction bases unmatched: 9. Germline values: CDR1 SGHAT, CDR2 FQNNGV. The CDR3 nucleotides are TGTGCCAGCAGCCCCTCCGCCGGGACTAGCGCCTACAATGAGCAGTTCTTC. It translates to CASSPSAGTSAYNEQFF.

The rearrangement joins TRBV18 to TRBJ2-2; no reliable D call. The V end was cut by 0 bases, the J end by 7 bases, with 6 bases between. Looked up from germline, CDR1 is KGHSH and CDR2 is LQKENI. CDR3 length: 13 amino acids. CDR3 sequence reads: CASSPPLSGELFF. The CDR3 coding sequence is TGTGCCAGCTCACCACCGCTCAGCGGGGAGCTGTTTTTT. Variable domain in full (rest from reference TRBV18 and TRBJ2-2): NAGVMQNPRHLVRRRGQEARLRCSPMKGHSHVYWYRQLPEEGLKFMVYLQKENIIDESGMPKERFSAEFPKEGPSILRIQQVVRGDSAAYFCASSPPLSGELFFGEGSRLTVL.

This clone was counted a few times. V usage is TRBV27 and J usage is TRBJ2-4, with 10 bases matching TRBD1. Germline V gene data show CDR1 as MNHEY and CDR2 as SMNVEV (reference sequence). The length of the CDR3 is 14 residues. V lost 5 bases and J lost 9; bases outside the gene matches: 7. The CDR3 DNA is TGTGCCAGCAGTACCACGGACAGGGGGGGCATTCAGTACTTC. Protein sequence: CASSTTDRGGIQYF.

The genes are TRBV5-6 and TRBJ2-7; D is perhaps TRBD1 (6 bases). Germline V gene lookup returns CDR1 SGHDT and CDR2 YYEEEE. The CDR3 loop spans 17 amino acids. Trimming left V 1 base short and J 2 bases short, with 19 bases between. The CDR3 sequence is CASSLQLRTDDTYEQYF. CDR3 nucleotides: TGTGCCAGCAGCTTGCAGTTGCGGACAGACGATACCTACGAGCAGTACTTC.

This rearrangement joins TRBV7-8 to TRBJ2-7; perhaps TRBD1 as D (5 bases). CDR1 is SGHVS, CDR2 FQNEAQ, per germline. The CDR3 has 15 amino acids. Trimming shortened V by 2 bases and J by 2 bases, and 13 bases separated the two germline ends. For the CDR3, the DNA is TGTGCCAGCAGCTTACTCCAGGGCAAGACCTACGAGCAGTACTTC. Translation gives CASSLLQGKTYEQYF.

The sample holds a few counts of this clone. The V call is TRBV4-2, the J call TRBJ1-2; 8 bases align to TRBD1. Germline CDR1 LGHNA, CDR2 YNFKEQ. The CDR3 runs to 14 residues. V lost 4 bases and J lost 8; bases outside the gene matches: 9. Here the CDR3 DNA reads TGTGCCAGCAGCCTCCTCGGACAGGGCGGAGGCTACACCTTC. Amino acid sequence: CASSLLGQGGGYTF.

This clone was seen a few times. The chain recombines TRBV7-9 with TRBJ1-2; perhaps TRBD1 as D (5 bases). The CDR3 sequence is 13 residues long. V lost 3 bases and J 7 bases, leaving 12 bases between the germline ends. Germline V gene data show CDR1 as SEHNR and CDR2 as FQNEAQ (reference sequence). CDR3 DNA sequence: TGTGCCAGCAGCTTTGCGCGGGGGTCTGGCTACACCTTC. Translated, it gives CASSFARGSGYTF.

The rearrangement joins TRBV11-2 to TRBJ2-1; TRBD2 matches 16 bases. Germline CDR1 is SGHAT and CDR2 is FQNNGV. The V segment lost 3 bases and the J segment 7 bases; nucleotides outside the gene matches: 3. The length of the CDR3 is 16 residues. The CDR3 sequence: CASSLGTSGRGNEQFF. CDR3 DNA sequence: TGTGCCAGCAGCTTGGGGACTAGCGGGAGGGGTAATGAGCAGTTCTTC.

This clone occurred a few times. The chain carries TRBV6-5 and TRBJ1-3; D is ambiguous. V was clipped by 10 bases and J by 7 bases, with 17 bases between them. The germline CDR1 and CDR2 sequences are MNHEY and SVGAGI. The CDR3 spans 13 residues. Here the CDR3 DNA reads TGTGCCACATCCCTTCGGCAACGGAACACCATATATTTT. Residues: CATSLRQRNTIYF.

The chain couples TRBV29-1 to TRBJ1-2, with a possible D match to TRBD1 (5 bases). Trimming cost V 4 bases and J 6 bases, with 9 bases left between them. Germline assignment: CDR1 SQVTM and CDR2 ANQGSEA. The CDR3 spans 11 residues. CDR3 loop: CSVARGDGYTF. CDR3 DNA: TGCAGCGTTGCTCGGGGGGATGGCTACACCTTC.

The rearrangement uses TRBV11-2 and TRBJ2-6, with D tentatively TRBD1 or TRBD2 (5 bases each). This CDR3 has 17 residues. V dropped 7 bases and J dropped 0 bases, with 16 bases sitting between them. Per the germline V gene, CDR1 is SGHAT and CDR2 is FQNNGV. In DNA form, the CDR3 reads TGTGCCAGCAACTCTTACCGGGACCCCTCTGGGGCCAACGTCCTGACTTTC. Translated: CASNSYRDPSGANVLTF.

The CDR3 coding sequence is TGTGCCACCAGCAGAGATCGGTTGCAGGGGTGGTACGAGCAGTACTTC. Translated, it gives CATSRDRLQGWYEQYF. This chain joins TRBV15 and TRBJ2-7; maybe TRBD1 (6 bases). In germline, CDR1 is LNHNV, CDR2 YYDKDF (reference sequence). Trimming pared 0 bases from V and 4 bases from J, leaving 16 bases between. This CDR3 comprises 16 residues.

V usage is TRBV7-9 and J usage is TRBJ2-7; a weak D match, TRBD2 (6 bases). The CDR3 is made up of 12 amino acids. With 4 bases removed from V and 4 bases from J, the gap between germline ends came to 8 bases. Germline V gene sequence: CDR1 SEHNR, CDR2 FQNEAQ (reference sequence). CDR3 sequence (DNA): TGTGCCAGCAGCTCCGGACTATACGAGCAGTACTTC. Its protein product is CASSSGLYEQYF.

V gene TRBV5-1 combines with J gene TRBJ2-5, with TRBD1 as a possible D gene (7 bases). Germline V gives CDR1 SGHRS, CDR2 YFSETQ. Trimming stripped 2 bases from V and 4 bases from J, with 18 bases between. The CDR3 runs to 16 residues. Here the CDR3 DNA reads TGCGCCAGCAGCTTTGGGGGGCAGGGGGTACGAGAGACCCAGTACTTC. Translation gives CASSFGGQGVRETQYF.

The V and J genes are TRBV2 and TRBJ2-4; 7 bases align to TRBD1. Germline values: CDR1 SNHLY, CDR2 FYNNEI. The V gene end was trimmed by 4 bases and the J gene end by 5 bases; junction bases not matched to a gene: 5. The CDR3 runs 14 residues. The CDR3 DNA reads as TGTGCCAGCAGTGCAGACAGGGCCCAAAACATTCAGTACTTC. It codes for CASSADRAQNIQYF. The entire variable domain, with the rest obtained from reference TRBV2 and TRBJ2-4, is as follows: EPEVTQTPSHQVTQMGQEVILRCVPISNHLYFYWYRQILGQKVEFLVSFYNNEISEKSEIFDDQFSVERPDGSNFTLKIRSTKLEDSAMYFCASSADRAQNIQYFGAGTRLSVL.

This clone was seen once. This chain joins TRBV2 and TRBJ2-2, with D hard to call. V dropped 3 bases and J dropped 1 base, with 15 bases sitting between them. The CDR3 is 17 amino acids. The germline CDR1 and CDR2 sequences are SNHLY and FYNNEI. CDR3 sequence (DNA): TGTGCCAGCAGTGAGGACGGATATTCCTTGAACACCGGGGAGCTGTTTTTT. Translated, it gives CASSEDGYSLNTGELFF. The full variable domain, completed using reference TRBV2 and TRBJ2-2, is EPEVTQTPSHQVTQMGQEVILRCVPISNHLYFYWYRQILGQKVEFLVSFYNNEISEKSEIFDDQFSVERPDGSNFTLKIRSTKLEDSAMYFCASSEDGYSLNTGELFFGEGSRLTVL.

The CDR3 protein is CASLNSRTPDQPQHF. The CDR3 DNA sequence: TGTGCCAGCCTCAATTCGAGGACGCCCGATCAGCCCCAGCATTTT. V gene TRBV6-6 combines with J gene TRBJ1-5; D remains unclear. The V end lost 8 bases, the J end lost 5 bases, and 19 bases lay between the germline ends. The CDR3 totals 15 residues. Per germline, CDR1 MNHNY and CDR2 SVGAGI (reference sequence).

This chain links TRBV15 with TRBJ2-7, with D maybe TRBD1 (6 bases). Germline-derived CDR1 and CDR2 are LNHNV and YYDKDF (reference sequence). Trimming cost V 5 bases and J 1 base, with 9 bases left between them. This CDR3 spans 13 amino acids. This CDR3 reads CATSGRGSYEQYF. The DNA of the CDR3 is TGTGCCACCAGCGGTAGGGGGTCCTACGAGCAGTACTTC.

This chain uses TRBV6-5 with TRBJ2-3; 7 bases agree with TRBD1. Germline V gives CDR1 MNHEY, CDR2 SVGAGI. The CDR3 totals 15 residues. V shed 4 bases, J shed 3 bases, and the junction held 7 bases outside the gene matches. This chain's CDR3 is CASSSLGGRTDTQYF. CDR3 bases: TGTGCCAGCAGTTCATTAGGGGGCAGGACAGATACGCAGTATTTT.

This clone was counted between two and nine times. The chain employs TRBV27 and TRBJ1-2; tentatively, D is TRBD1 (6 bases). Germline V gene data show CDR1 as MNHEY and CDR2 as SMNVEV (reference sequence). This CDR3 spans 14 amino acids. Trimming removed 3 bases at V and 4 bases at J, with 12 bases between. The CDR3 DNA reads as TGTGCCAGCAGTTTCGGGGGCGCGGGCTATGGCTACACCTTC. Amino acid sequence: CASSFGGAGYGYTF.

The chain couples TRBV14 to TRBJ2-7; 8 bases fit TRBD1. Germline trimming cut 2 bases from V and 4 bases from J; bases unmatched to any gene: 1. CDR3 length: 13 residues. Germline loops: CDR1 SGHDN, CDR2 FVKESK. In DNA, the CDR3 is TGTGCCAGCAGCCAAAGGACAGGGTACGAGCAGTACTTC. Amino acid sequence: CASSQRTGYEQYF.

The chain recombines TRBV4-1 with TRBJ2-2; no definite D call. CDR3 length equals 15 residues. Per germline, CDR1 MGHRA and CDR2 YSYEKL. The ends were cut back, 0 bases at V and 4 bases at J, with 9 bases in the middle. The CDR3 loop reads CASSQDSQFTGELFF. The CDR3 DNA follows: TGCGCCAGCAGCCAAGATAGCCAGTTCACCGGGGAGCTGTTTTTT.